This is a list of T cell receptor beta chains from one sample in a study of molecular identifiers for immune sequencing clone quantification. Each CDR3 protein is one row after TCRdb ran MiXCR on the PCR reads. The sample carries about 500,000 distinct CDR3 sequences, about 26% recorded once. The sequenced sample was naive CD8+ T cells from blood, with Jurkat cell RNA spiked in. Receptor source: a human donor in good health. Some libraries in this study had Jurkat cell RNA spiked in. CDR3s include the opening cysteine and the closing phenylalanine or tryptophan. D genes are given only for firm matches. Not all rows give a size; the values are once, few, many and, for expanded clones, a class.

-	TRBV4-3	-	TRBJ2-1	CASSQVTWGYNEQFF	TGCGCCAGCAGCCAAGTGACTTGGGGTTACAATGAGCAGTTCTTC
-	TRBV19	-	TRBJ2-2	CASGIGQHTGELFF	TGTGCCAGTGGTATAGGGCAGCACACCGGGGAGCTGTTTTTT
-	TRBV4-2	many	TRBJ2-3	CASSQSLRDTQYF	TGTGCCAGCAGCCAATCACTAAGGGATACGCAGTATTTT
TRBD2	TRBV6-2/TRBV6-3	-	TRBJ2-2	CASSYFSPGGTGELFF	TGTGCCAGCAGTTACTTCTCGCCGGGGGGCACCGGGGAGCTGTTTTTT
-	TRBV3-1	few	TRBJ2-1	CASSQQQRTLEQFF	TGTGCCAGCAGCCAACAGCAGCGGACTTTGGAGCAGTTCTTC
-	TRBV27	many	TRBJ2-7	CASGPLDRSYEQYF	TGTGCCAGCGGCCCCCTAGATCGCTCCTACGAGCAGTACTTC
TRBD1	TRBV12-3/TRBV12-4	-	TRBJ2-1	CASSPTTGANEQFF	TGTGCCAGCAGTCCCACGACAGGGGCCAATGAGCAGTTCTTC
-	TRBV20-1	-	TRBJ2-2	CSASVLAGELFF	TGCAGTGCTAGCGTTTTGGCCGGGGAGCTGTTTTTT
TRBD1	TRBV29-1	few	TRBJ1-2	CSVGRGQDNGYTF	TGCAGCGTGGGCAGGGGGCAAGACAACGGCTACACCTTC
-	TRBV29-1	many	TRBJ2-3	CSVEGATTTDTQYF	TGCAGCGTTGAAGGAGCAACGACCACAGATACGCAGTATTTT
-	TRBV18	-	TRBJ2-1	CASSPPGYEQFF	TGTGCCAGCTCACCTCCTGGGTATGAGCAGTTCTTC
-	TRBV2	-	TRBJ1-5	CASRKEELLNQPQHF	TGTGCCAGCAGAAAGGAGGAACTCCTAAATCAGCCCCAGCATTTT
-	TRBV3-1	many	TRBJ2-2	CASSQDYRDYHTGELFF	TGTGCCAGCAGCCAAGATTACAGGGACTATCACACCGGGGAGCTGTTTTTT
-	TRBV7-9	many	TRBJ2-3	CASSPNRASTDTQYF	TGTGCCAGCAGCCCTAACAGGGCTAGCACAGATACGCAGTATTTT